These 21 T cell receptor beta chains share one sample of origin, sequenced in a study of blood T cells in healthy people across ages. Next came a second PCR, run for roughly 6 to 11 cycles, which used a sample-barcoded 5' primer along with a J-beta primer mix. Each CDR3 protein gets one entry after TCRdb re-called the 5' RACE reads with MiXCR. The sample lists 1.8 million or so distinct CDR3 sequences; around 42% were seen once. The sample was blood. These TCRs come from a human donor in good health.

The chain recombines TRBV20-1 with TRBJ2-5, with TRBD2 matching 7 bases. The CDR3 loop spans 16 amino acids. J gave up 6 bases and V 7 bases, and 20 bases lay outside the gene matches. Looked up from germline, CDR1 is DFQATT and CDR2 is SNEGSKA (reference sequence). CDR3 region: CSVTAGKRDGRKTQYF. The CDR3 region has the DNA TGCAGTGTCACGGCTGGTAAGCGGGACGGGAGGAAGACCCAGTACTTC.

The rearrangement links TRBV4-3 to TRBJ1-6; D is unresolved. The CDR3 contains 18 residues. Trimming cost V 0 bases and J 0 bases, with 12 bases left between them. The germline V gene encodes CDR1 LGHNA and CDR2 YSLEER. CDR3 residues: CASSQDWTPSSYNSPLHF. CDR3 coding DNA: TGCGCCAGCAGCCAAGATTGGACCCCGAGCTCCTATAATTCACCCCTCCACTTT.

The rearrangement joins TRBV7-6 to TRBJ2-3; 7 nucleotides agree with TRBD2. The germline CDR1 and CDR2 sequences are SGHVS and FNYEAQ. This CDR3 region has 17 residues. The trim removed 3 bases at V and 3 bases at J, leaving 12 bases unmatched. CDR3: CASSFLSGEGPTDTQYF. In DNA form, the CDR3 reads TGTGCCAGCAGCTTTTTAAGCGGGGAGGGCCCTACAGATACGCAGTATTTT. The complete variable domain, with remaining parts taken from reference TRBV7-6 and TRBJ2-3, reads GAGVSQSPRYKVTKRGQDVALRCDPISGHVSLYWYRQALGQGPEFLTYFNYEAQQDKSGLPNDRFSAERPEGSISTLTIQRTEQRDSAMYRCASSFLSGEGPTDTQYFGPGTRLTVL.

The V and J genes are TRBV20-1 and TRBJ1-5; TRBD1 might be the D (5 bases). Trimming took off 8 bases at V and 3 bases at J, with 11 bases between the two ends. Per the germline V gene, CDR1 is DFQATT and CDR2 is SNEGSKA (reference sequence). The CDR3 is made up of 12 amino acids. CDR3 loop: CSSGPLNQPQHF. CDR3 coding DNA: TGCAGTTCGGGGCCCCTCAATCAGCCCCAGCATTTT.

The CDR3, as DNA: TGTGCCAGCAGCCACTCTGCAGCCTACGAGCAGTACTTC. Translated, it gives CASSHSAAYEQYF. V is TRBV3-1 and J is TRBJ2-7; D remains ambiguous. This CDR3 is 13 amino acids long. Germline V lookup: CDR1 LGHDT, CDR2 YNNKEL (reference sequence). V dropped 3 bases and J dropped 2 bases, with 8 bases sitting between them.

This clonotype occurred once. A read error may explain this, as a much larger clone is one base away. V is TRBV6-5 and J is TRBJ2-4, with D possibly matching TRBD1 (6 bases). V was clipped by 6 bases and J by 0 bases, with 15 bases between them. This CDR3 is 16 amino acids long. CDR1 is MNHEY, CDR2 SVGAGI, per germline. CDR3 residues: CASSCGQPLAKNIQYF. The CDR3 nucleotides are TGTGCCAGCAGCTGCGGACAGCCTCTAGCCAAAAACATTCAGTACTTC.

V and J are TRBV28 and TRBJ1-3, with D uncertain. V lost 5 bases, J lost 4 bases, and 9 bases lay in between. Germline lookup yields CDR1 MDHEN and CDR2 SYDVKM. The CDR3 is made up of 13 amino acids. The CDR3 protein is CASSPIVGNTIYF. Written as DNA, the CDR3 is TGTGCCAGCAGTCCCATCGTAGGAAACACCATATATTTT. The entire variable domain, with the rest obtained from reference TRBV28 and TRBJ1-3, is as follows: DVKVTQSSRYLVKRTGEKVFLECVQDMDHENMFWYRQDPGLGLRLIYFSYDVKMKEKGDIPEGYSVSREKKERFSLILESASTNQTSMYLCASSPIVGNTIYFGEGSWLTVV.

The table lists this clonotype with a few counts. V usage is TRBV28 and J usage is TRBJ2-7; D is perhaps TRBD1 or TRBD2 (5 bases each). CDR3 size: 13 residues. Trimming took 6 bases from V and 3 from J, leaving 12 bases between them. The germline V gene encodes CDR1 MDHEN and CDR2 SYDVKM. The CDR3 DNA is TGTGCCAGCAGGAGGGGCCGTTACTACGAGCAGTACTTC. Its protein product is CASRRGRYYEQYF.

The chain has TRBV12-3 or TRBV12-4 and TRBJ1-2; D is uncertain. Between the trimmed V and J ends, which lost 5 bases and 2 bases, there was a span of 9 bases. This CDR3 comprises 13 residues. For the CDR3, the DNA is TGTGCCAGCAGTATCCTCCACAACTATGGCTACACCTTC. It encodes CASSILHNYGYTF.

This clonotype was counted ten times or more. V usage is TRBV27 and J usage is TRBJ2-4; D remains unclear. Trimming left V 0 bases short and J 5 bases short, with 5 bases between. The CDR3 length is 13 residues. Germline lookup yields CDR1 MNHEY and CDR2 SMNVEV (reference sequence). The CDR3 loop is CASSLSGENIQYF. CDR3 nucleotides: TGTGCCAGCAGTTTATCAGGAGAAAACATTCAGTACTTC.

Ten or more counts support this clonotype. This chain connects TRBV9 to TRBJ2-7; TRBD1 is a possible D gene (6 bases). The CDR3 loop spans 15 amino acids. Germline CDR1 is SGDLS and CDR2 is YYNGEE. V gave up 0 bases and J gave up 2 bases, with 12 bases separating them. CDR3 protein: CASSVDRDPPYEQYF. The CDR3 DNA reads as TGTGCCAGCAGCGTAGACAGGGACCCACCCTACGAGCAGTACTTC.

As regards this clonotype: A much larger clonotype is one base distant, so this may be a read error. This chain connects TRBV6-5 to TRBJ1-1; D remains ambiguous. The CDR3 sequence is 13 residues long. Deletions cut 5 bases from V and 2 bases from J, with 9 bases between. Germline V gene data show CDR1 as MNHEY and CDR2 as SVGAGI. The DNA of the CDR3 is TGTGCCAGCAGTCACGTGGCAAACACTGAAGCTTTCTTT. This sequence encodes CASSHVANTEAFF.

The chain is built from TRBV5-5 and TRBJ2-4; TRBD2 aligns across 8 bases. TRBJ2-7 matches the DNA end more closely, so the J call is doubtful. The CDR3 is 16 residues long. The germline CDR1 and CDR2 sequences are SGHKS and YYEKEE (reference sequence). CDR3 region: CASSAGGGTEGYEQYF. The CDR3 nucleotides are TGTGCCAGCAGCGCCGGGGGGGGCACCGAGGGTTACGAGCAGTACTTC.

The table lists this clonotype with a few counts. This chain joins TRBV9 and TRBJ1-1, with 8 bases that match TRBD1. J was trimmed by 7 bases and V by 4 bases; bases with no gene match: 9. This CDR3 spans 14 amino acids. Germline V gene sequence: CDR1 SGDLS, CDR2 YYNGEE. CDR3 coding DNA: TGTGCCAGCAGCCATCCGGACAGGGAGTTTGAAGCTTTCTTT. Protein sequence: CASSHPDREFEAFF.

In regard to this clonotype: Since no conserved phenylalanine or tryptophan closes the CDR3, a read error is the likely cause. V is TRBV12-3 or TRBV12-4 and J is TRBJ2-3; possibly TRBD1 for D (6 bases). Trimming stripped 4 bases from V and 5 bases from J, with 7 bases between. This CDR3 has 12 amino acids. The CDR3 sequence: CASSSGEDTQYS. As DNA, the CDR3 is TGTGCCAGCAGTTCAGGGGAAGATACGCAGTATTCT.

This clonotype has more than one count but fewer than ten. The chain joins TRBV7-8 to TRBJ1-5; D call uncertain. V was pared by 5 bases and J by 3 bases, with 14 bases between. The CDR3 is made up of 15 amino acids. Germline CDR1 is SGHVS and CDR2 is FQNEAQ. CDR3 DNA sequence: TGTGCCAGCAGCCCAATGGAACACTCCAATCAGCCCCAGCATTTT. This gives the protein CASSPMEHSNQPQHF.

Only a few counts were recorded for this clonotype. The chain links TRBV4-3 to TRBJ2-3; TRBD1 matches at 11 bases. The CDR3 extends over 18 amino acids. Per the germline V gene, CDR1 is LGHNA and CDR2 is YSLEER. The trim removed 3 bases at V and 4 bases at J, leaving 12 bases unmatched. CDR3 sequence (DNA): TGCGCCAGCAGCCAGTCACGGGATTGGGACAGGGGGGCAGATACGCAGTATTTT. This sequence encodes CASSQSRDWDRGADTQYF.

For the CDR3, the DNA is TGTGCCAGCAGCCTCGTTCACCCCCAAAACATTCAGTACTTC. Protein: CASSLVHPQNIQYF. This chain uses TRBV7-2 with TRBJ2-4; D is uncertain. V lost 5 bases and J lost 5, with 13 bases in between. This CDR3 region has 14 residues. CDR1 and CDR2 from the germline V gene are SGHTA and FQGNSA.

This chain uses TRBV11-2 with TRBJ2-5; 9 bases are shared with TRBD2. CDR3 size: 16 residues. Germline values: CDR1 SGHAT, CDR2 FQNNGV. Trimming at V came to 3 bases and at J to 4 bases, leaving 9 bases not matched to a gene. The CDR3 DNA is TGTGCCAGCAGCTTTCGGCGACTAGCGGCCAGAGAGACCCAGTACTTC. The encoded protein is CASSFRRLAARETQYF.

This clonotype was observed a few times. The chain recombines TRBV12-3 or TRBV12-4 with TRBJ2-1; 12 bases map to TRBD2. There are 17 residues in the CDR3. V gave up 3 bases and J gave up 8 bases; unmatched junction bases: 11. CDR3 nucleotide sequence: TGTGCCAGCAGTTTGTCTTTGGGTACTAGCGGGGGGTATGAGCAGTTCTTC. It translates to CASSLSLGTSGGYEQFF.

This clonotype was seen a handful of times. Here the CDR3 DNA reads TGTGCCAGCAGGCAGTACGCCGGGGGCACTGAAGCTTTCTTT. This sequence encodes CASRQYAGGTEAFF. This chain joins TRBV12-3 or TRBV12-4 and TRBJ1-1; a possible D gene is TRBD1 (5 bases). V was pared by 6 bases and J by 4 bases, with 15 bases between. The length of the CDR3 is 14 residues.